These 25 T cell receptor beta chains came from one sample sequenced in a study of Ad26.COV2.S vaccination and SARS-CoV-2 variants. As to treatment: roughly 20 received Ad26.COV2.S at low or high dose, single or two shots; about 5 received placebo; per-sample allocation not given. Material that was analyzed had been drawn on day 63 after the first vaccine or placebo injection. Sequencing was performed with immunoSEQ multiplex PCR; in TCRdb, only in-frame clones are kept and a portion is missing. The table lists 350,000 to 450,000 clones, roughly 85% of them singletons. Sequenced material: peripheral blood, taken in a trial of Ad26.COV2.S vaccine versus placebo. The receptors stem from a person between 18 and 65 years old who received the Ad26.COV2.S COVID-19 vaccine or a placebo.

Comments on this clone: One junction end does not reproduce the germline sequence, and a read error may be involved. CDR3 protein: CASGVTLRGRLSHEQYF. In nucleotides, the CDR3 is TGTGCTAGTGGTGTAACGTTAAGAGGGAGACTCTCCCACGAGCAGTACTTC. The chain carries TRBV12-5 and TRBJ2-7; tentative D call: TRBD2 (5 bases). The length of the CDR3 is 17 residues. In germline, CDR1 is LGHNT, CDR2 FRNRAP.

The chain uses TRBV11-2 and TRBJ2-7; D gene uncertain. This CDR3 has 12 amino acids. The V gene's germline CDR1 is SGHAT and CDR2 FQNNGV. Trimming took 4 bases from V and 3 from J, leaving 7 bases between them. The CDR3 protein is CASSSWDYEQYF. The DNA of the CDR3 is TGTGCCAGCAGCTCCTGGGACTACGAGCAGTACTTC.

The gene calls are TRBV5-4 and TRBJ1-3; D ambiguous. CDR1 SGHNT and CDR2 YYREEE come from the germline V gene (reference sequence). The CDR3 length is 16 residues. Trimming stripped 0 bases from V and 0 bases from J, with 10 bases between. In DNA, the CDR3 is TGTGCCAGCAGCTTGGCAGGTGGGCGCTCTGGAAACACCATATATTTT. This gives the protein CASSLAGGRSGNTIYF.

The genes are TRBV25-1 and TRBJ1-4; 8 nucleotides agree with TRBD1. There are 15 residues in the CDR3. Trimming cost V 6 bases and J 7 bases; bases outside gene matches: 10. Germline V gene data show CDR1 as MGHDK and CDR2 as SYGVNS. The CDR3 nucleotides read TGTGCCAGCAGCGCCTATATGGGGACAGGTGAAAAACTGTTTTTT. It translates to CASSAYMGTGEKLFF. Variable domain in full (rest from reference TRBV25-1 and TRBJ1-4): EADIYQTPRYLVIGTGKKITLECSQTMGHDKMYWYQQDPGMELHLIHYSYGVNSTEKGDLSSESTVSRIRTEHFPLTLESARPSHTSQYLCASSAYMGTGEKLFFGSGTQLSVL.

The gene calls are TRBV7-3 and TRBJ2-1; 7 nucleotides line up with TRBD1. CDR1 is SGHTA, CDR2 FQGTGA, per germline. Trimming cost V 1 base and J 5 bases; bases outside gene matches: 8. CDR3 length equals 16 residues. As DNA, the CDR3 is TGTGCCAGCAGCTTAATGGTAGGGGGCGAAGACAATGAGCAGTTCTTC. Translated, it gives CASSLMVGGEDNEQFF.

This sequence joins TRBV20-1 and TRBJ2-3; D not resolved. The CDR3 is 10 residues long. Germline lookup yields CDR1 DFQATT and CDR2 SNEGSKA (reference sequence). Trimming took 5 bases from V and 2 from J, leaving 2 bases between them. In DNA, the CDR3 is TGCAGTGCTTACACAGATACGCAGTATTTT. Amino acid sequence: CSAYTDTQYF.

J is TRBJ2-2 and V is TRBV7-2; 8 bases are shared with TRBD1. J lost 7 bases, V lost 5 bases, and 9 bases had no gene match. Per the germline V gene, CDR1 is SGHTA and CDR2 is FQGNSA. CDR3 length: 15 residues. CDR3 in amino acids: CASSPRTGQSGELFF. In DNA, the CDR3 is TGTGCCAGCAGCCCCCGGACAGGGCAGAGCGGGGAGCTGTTTTTT.

This clone was found a few times. The chain employs TRBV19 and TRBJ2-3, with a weak D call TRBD2 (7 bases). V lost 4 bases and J 1 base, leaving 12 bases between the germline ends. The CDR3 contains 15 residues. CDR1 and CDR2 (germline): LNHDA, SQIVND (reference sequence). This CDR3 reads CASSKKGGGTDTQYF. CDR3 nucleotide sequence: TGTGCCAGTAGTAAAAAGGGGGGGGGCACAGATACGCAGTATTTT.

The chain carries TRBV6-1 and TRBJ1-2; the match to TRBD1 covers 7 bases. Germline CDR1 MNHNS, CDR2 SASEGT. J was trimmed by 8 bases and V by 3 bases; bases with no gene match: 9. This CDR3 spans 14 amino acids. CDR3 loop: CASSDIGGTRGYTF. The CDR3 DNA follows: TGTGCCAGCAGTGATATAGGGGGCACTCGAGGCTACACCTTC.

The gene calls are TRBV3-1 (or the pseudogene TRBV3-2) and TRBJ2-3; no definite D call. This CDR3 is 12 amino acids long. V dropped 2 bases and J dropped 5 bases, with 5 bases sitting between them. Germline assignment: CDR1 LGHDT and CDR2 YNNKEL (reference sequence). In DNA form, the CDR3 reads TGTGCCAGCAGCCAAAAAGGAGATACGCAGTATTTT. Protein sequence: CASSQKGDTQYF.

The rearrangement joins TRBV7-2 to TRBJ1-3; the match to TRBD1 covers 9 bases. Trimming cost V 4 bases and J 2 bases; bases outside gene matches: 6. Germline V gene data show CDR1 as SGHTA and CDR2 as FQGNSA. The CDR3 has 16 amino acids. Written as DNA, the CDR3 is TGTGCCAGCAGCTCCCGGACAGGGGCAACTGGAAACACCATATATTTT. Protein product: CASSSRTGATGNTIYF.

This clone was recorded once. The V call is TRBV5-1, the J call TRBJ1-4; D unresolved. V shed 4 bases and J shed 6 bases, with 10 bases lying between them. In germline, CDR1 is SGHRS, CDR2 YFSETQ. The CDR3 runs to 13 residues. As DNA, the CDR3 is TGCGCCAGCAGCCTCTGGATTGATGAAAAACTGTTTTTT. It yields the protein CASSLWIDEKLFF.

The CDR3 nucleotides read TGTGCCAGCAGCAAAGGTAGCGGGCAGGGGAAAAGTCAGCCCCAGCATTTT. Translated, it gives CASSKGSGQGKSQPQHF. The rearrangement joins TRBV21-1 to TRBJ1-5. TRBV21-1 is flagged as a pseudogene. The CDR3 is 17 amino acids.

The chain recombines TRBV4-1 with TRBJ2-5, with a possible D match to TRBD2 (6 bases). Deletions cut 1 base from V and 1 base from J, with 7 bases between. This CDR3 region has 14 residues. Per the germline V gene, CDR1 is MGHRA and CDR2 is YSYEKL. CDR3 sequence: CASSQVGGQETQYF. The CDR3 DNA reads as TGCGCCAGCAGCCAAGTGGGGGGCCAAGAGACCCAGTACTTC.

The chain uses TRBV2 and TRBJ1-1; D gene unclear. The CDR3 runs 14 residues. Trimming left V 3 bases short and J 5 bases short, with 13 bases between. Germline V lookup: CDR1 SNHLY, CDR2 FYNNEI. The CDR3 reads CASSDFASETEAFF. The CDR3 coding sequence is TGTGCCAGCAGTGACTTCGCTTCGGAAACTGAAGCTTTCTTT.

The V and J genes are TRBV12-3 or TRBV12-4 and TRBJ2-1; D unresolved. Trimming took 6 bases from V and 8 from J, leaving 8 bases between them. The CDR3 is made up of 11 amino acids. The CDR3 is CASSRSYEQFF. CDR3 bases: TGTGCCAGCAGCCGGAGTTATGAGCAGTTCTTC.

The chain combines TRBV7-8 with TRBJ2-3, with 12 bases fitting TRBD2. Germline CDR1 SGHVS, CDR2 FQNEAQ. The V and J ends lost 5 bases and 1 base, in that order; junction bases with no gene match: 4. The CDR3 has 16 residues. The CDR3 coding sequence is TGTGCCAGCAGCCCCTGGACTAGCGGGGGCACAGATACGCAGTATTTT. It yields the protein CASSPWTSGGTDTQYF.

The rearrangement links TRBV9 to TRBJ2-5; TRBD2 is a possible D gene (6 bases). Germline V gene sequence: CDR1 SGDLS, CDR2 YYNGEE. The CDR3 loop spans 15 amino acids. Trimming stripped 0 bases from V and 5 bases from J, with 14 bases between. CDR3 nucleotides: TGTGCCAGCAGCGTAGCGGGAGAGATAGGGGAGACCCAGTACTTC. It specifies CASSVAGEIGETQYF.

This chain joins TRBV18 and TRBJ2-7; D perhaps matches TRBD1 (5 bases). CDR1 and CDR2 (germline): KGHSH, LQKENI. Trimming cost V 3 bases and J 2 bases, with 11 bases left between them. The CDR3 extends over 14 amino acids. Here the CDR3 reads CASSPDLGAYEQYF. The CDR3 DNA is TGTGCCAGCTCACCTGACCTAGGGGCCTACGAGCAGTACTTC.

The chain combines TRBV19 with TRBJ1-6; 7 bases match TRBD1. V lost 5 bases, J lost 8 bases, and 6 bases stayed unmatched. CDR3 length: 14 residues. Germline V gene lookup returns CDR1 LNHDA and CDR2 SQIVND (reference sequence). CDR3 protein: CASSATGRDSPLHF. CDR3 nucleotide sequence: TGTGCCAGTAGTGCGACAGGGCGCGATTCACCCCTCCACTTT.

The chain employs TRBV11-2 and TRBJ1-2; 11 bases are a match to TRBD1. The J segment lost 4 bases and the V segment lost 3 bases, leaving 7 bases of the junction unmatched. The germline gives CDR1 SGHAT, CDR2 FQNNGV. The CDR3 runs to 16 residues. DNA of the CDR3: TGTGCCAGCAGCTTGGAGAGGACAGGGGGCTTCTATGGCTACACCTTC. Protein product: CASSLERTGGFYGYTF.

Worth noting for this clone: Within the sample, other DNA sequences also encode this same CDR3. DNA for the CDR3: TGCGCCAGCAGCTTGGGACAGACGAACACTGAAGCTTTCTTT. Translated: CASSLGQTNTEAFF. V gene TRBV5-1 combines with J gene TRBJ1-1, with D maybe TRBD1 (5 bases). CDR3 length: 14 residues. The germline V and J ends were trimmed by 0 bases and 1 base, with 7 bases remaining between them. Germline values: CDR1 SGHRS, CDR2 YFSETQ.

The sample holds a few counts of this clone. CDR3 DNA sequence: TGTGCCAGCGTTTTAGCAGGGGCCAACGTCCTGACTTTC. It is translated as CASVLAGANVLTF. The rearrangement uses TRBV6-5 and TRBJ2-6; no clear D gene. Germline V CDR1 and CDR2: MNHEY, SVGAGI. Deletions cut 8 bases from V and 4 bases from J, with 9 bases between. This CDR3 has 13 residues.

The chain carries TRBV5-3 and TRBJ1-5; 10 positions agree with TRBD1. Being an ORF, TRBV5-3 has a function that is uncertain. After removal of 3 bases from V and 5 bases from J, the junction contained 5 bases not matched to a gene. The CDR3 is 15 residues long. The DNA for the CDR3 is TGTGCCAGAAGCTGGGCTGACAGGGGGCATCAGCCCCAGCATTTT. Translated: CARSWADRGHQPQHF.

The chain joins TRBV11-3 to TRBJ2-1; D is perhaps TRBD1 (6 bases). Trimming took 4 bases from V and 4 from J, leaving 11 bases between them. Germline CDR1 is SGHNT and CDR2 is YENEEA. CDR3 length: 14 residues. The CDR3 reads CASSSRTAYNEQFF. Written as DNA, the CDR3 is TGTGCCAGCAGCTCTCGGACAGCATACAATGAGCAGTTCTTC.